This is a list of T cell receptor beta chains from one sample in a study of T cells in Graves' hyperthyroidism and ophthalmopathy. MiXCR, applied by TCRdb to the multiplex PCR reads, yields one record per CDR3 protein. The profile covers approximately 510,000 distinct CDR3 sequences, with 46% appearing a single time and approximately 44% taken by the ten largest. Sequences were obtained from peripheral blood or thyroid tissue (not recorded which). These receptors were obtained from an adult woman with Graves' disease, either hyperthyroidism or ophthalmopathy (not recorded which). Both conserved end residues are trimmed from each CDR3.

V	J	CDR3
TRBV12-3/TRBV12-4	TRBJ2-5	ASSLSGRSRETQY
TRBV19	TRBJ2-5	ASRGDSRQETQY
TRBV9	TRBJ1-1	ASSGGGANTEAF
TRBV9	TRBJ1-2	ASSADRDGYT
TRBV7-9	TRBJ1-3	ASSSDRVRSGNTIY
TRBV3-1	.	ASSLTYNEQF
TRBV20-1	TRBJ1-3	SARGQAGNTIY
TRBV2	TRBJ2-6	AGSQDSGANVLT
TRBV7-3	TRBJ2-5	ARQPSGETQY
TRBV2	TRBJ1-1	ASSDTANTEAF
TRBV20-1	TRBJ1-2	SAIGAPGTGGYT
TRBV2	TRBJ2-7	ASKARMDRVREQY